A single sample is the source of the 14 T cell receptor beta chains below, sequenced in a study of cytomegalovirus exposure and HLA in healthy donors. PCR involved 60 Vbeta and 13 Jbeta primers. Sequencing was performed with immunoSEQ multiplex PCR; in TCRdb, only in-frame clones are kept and a portion is missing. The repertoire holds under 200,000 clones, with around 77% as singletons. The sample comprised PBMCs. The receptors here all came from a man in his 60s in good health and CMV-seronegative.

This chain joins TRBV28 and TRBJ1-1, with 7 bases lining up with TRBD1. Per germline, CDR1 MDHEN and CDR2 SYDVKM. V lost 6 bases and J lost 3; bases outside the gene matches: 13. The CDR3 is 16 amino acids. The CDR3 DNA reads as TGTGCCAGCAGCTCCTGGTCTGGGGGACAGCACACTGAAGCTTTCTTT. Its protein product is CASSSWSGGQHTEAFF. Full variable domain (missing parts from reference TRBV28 and TRBJ1-1): DVKVTQSSRYLVKRTGEKVFLECVQDMDHENMFWYRQDPGLGLRLIYFSYDVKMKEKGDIPEGYSVSREKKERFSLILESASTNQTSMYLCASSSWSGGQHTEAFFGQGTRLTVV.

The chain uses TRBV7-2 and TRBJ1-1, with TRBD1 matching 7 bases. Germline CDR1 SGHTA, CDR2 FQGNSA. V trimming: 5 bases; J trimming: 8 bases; junction bases outside the gene matches: 5. This CDR3 comprises 12 residues. The CDR3 nucleotides are TGTGCCAGCAGCCCGGGACAGATAGAAGCTTTCTTT. This gives the protein CASSPGQIEAFF. Variable domain in full (rest from reference TRBV7-2 and TRBJ1-1): GAGVSQSPSNKVTEKGKDVELRCDPISGHTALYWYRQSLGQGLEFLIYFQGNSAPDKSGLPSDRFSAERTGGSVSTLTIQRTQQEDSAVYLCASSPGQIEAFFGQGTRLTVV.

This chain's CDR3 is CASSFGGTANEKLFF. CDR3 DNA sequence: TGTGCCAGCAGCTTCGGAGGGACTGCCAATGAAAAACTGTTTTTT. This rearrangement joins TRBV7-9 to TRBJ1-4, with D maybe TRBD1 (5 bases). V dropped 3 bases and J dropped 5 bases, with 13 bases sitting between them. Germline V CDR1 and CDR2: SEHNR, FQNEAQ (reference sequence). The CDR3 extends over 15 amino acids. The variable domain in full, with the rest retrieved from reference TRBV7-9 and TRBJ1-4, is DTGVSQNPRHKITKRGQNVTFRCDPISEHNRLYWYRQTLGQGPEFLTYFQNEAQLEKSRLLSDRFSAERPKGSFSTLEIQRTEQGDSAMYLCASSFGGTANEKLFFGSGTQLSVL.

The chain couples TRBV4-1 to TRBJ2-7; D possibly corresponds to TRBD1 (6 bases). The CDR3 is 17 residues long. CDR1 is MGHRA and CDR2 is YSYEKL in the germline V gene. The V and J ends lost 2 bases and 3 bases respectively, with 20 bases between them. Here the CDR3 DNA reads TGCGCCAGCAGCCAAATATGGGGACAATGGGAATTCTACGAGCAGTACTTC. This codes for CASSQIWGQWEFYEQYF.

The chain links TRBV19 to TRBJ2-5, with 7 bases aligning to TRBD1. This CDR3 is built from 14 residues. Germline-derived CDR1 and CDR2 are LNHDA and SQIVND (reference sequence). The V segment lost 7 bases and the J segment 0 bases; nucleotides outside the gene matches: 5. CDR3 DNA: TGTGCCAGTAAAGGACAGGCATACCAAGAGACCCAGTACTTC. It codes for CASKGQAYQETQYF. Based on the CDR3 plus reference TRBV19 and TRBJ2-5, the full variable domain is DGGITQSPKYLFRKEGQNVTLSCEQNLNHDAMYWYRQDPGQGLRLIYYSQIVNDFQKGDIAEGYSVSREKKESFPLTVTSAQKNPTAFYLCASKGQAYQETQYFGPGTRLLVL.

The rearrangement uses TRBV5-4 and TRBJ1-2; a weak D match, TRBD1 (5 bases). The length of the CDR3 is 13 residues. CDR1 SGHNT and CDR2 YYREEE come from the germline V gene (reference sequence). The germline V and J ends were trimmed by 4 bases and 7 bases, with 14 bases remaining between them. The CDR3, as DNA: TGTGCCAGCAGCACCGAGACGGGGGGTGGCTACACCTTC. Its protein is CASSTETGGGYTF.

This clone was observed once. The chain couples TRBV5-1 to TRBJ1-2; TRBD1 agrees at 11 bases. The ends lost 5 bases at V and 7 bases at J; junction bases unmatched: 4. Germline V CDR1 and CDR2: SGHRS, YFSETQ. The CDR3 is 13 amino acids. CDR3 protein: CASREGTGGGYTF. CDR3 DNA: TGCGCCAGCAGAGAAGGGACAGGGGGTGGCTACACCTTC. The whole variable domain, remainder taken from reference TRBV5-1 and TRBJ1-2, is KAGVTQTPRYLIKTRGQQVTLSCSPISGHRSVSWYQQTPGQGLQFLFEYFSETQRNKGNFPGRFSGRQFSNSRSEMNVSTLELGDSALYLCASREGTGGGYTFGSGTRLTVV.

The V gene is TRBV7-9, the J gene TRBJ2-1; 7 bases are shared with TRBD2. The CDR3 contains 15 residues. Germline assignment: CDR1 SEHNR and CDR2 FQNEAQ (reference sequence). Trimming at V came to 3 bases and at J to 10 bases, leaving 12 bases not matched to a gene. The CDR3 bases are TGTGCCAGCAGCTTCGAGGGTCGGACTAGTGGAGAGCAGTTCTTC. Translation gives CASSFEGRTSGEQFF.

Regarding this clone: Mismatch with germline at one junction end may stem from a read error. This chain uses TRBV6-6 with TRBJ1-5; D is perhaps TRBD1 (5 bases). The CDR3 sequence is 15 residues long. Germline lookup yields CDR1 MNHNY and CDR2 SVGAGI (reference sequence). The CDR3 here is CASSFPGDSNQPQNF. For the CDR3, the DNA is TGTGCCAGCAGTTTCCCGGGGGATAGCAATCAGCCCCAGAATTTT.

This chain uses TRBV6-5 with TRBJ2-7; 9 nucleotides align to TRBD1. The J segment lost 6 bases and the V segment lost 0 bases, leaving 6 bases of the junction unmatched. CDR1 and CDR2 from the germline V gene are MNHEY and SVGAGI. The CDR3 is made up of 15 amino acids. As DNA, the CDR3 is TGTGCCAGCAGTTACTCCGGGACAGGGAGCTCCGAGCAGTACTTC. Translated: CASSYSGTGSSEQYF.

The rearrangement joins TRBV29-1 to TRBJ2-5; D is perhaps TRBD2 (7 bases). CDR3 length equals 13 residues. Per the germline V gene, CDR1 is SQVTM and CDR2 is ANQGSEA. V dropped 4 bases and J dropped 5 bases, with 14 bases sitting between them. The CDR3 coding sequence is TGCAGCGTTGGAAGAGGGGGGGTTGAGACCCAGTACTTC. This encodes CSVGRGGVETQYF.

This clone was counted between two and nine times. The chain has TRBV5-6 and TRBJ2-7; 9 bases agree with TRBD2. The CDR3 runs to 15 residues. Germline CDR1 SGHDT, CDR2 YYEEEE. V trimming: 2 bases; J trimming: 3 bases; junction bases outside the gene matches: 6. The CDR3 nucleotides read TGTGCCAGCAGCTTCGGGACTAGCAGAGTCTACGAGCAGTACTTC. The encoded protein is CASSFGTSRVYEQYF. Full variable domain (remainder filled in from reference TRBV5-6 and TRBJ2-7): DAGVTQSPTHLIKTRGQQVTLRCSPKSGHDTVSWYQQALGQGPQFIFQYYEEEERQRGNFPDRFSGHQFPNYSSELNVNALLLGDSALYLCASSFGTSRVYEQYFGPGTRLTVT.

The chain employs TRBV6-1 and TRBJ1-2, with 8 positions matching TRBD1. Germline values: CDR1 MNHNS, CDR2 SASEGT. This CDR3 is 15 amino acids long. Losses at the gene ends were 3 bases for V and 0 bases for J; bases not matched to a gene: 3. The CDR3 spells CASSERGQANYGYTF. CDR3 in DNA: TGTGCCAGCAGTGAGCGGGGACAGGCTAACTATGGCTACACCTTC.

The CDR3: CASSDRTGSTDTQYF. The DNA for the CDR3 is TGTGCCAGCAGTGACAGGACAGGGTCCACAGATACGCAGTATTTT. V is TRBV6-1 and J is TRBJ2-3; TRBD1 matches at 8 bases. This CDR3 has 15 residues. V shed 3 bases and J 2 bases; nucleotides not matched to a gene: 4. Germline V gene data show CDR1 as MNHNS and CDR2 as SASEGT.